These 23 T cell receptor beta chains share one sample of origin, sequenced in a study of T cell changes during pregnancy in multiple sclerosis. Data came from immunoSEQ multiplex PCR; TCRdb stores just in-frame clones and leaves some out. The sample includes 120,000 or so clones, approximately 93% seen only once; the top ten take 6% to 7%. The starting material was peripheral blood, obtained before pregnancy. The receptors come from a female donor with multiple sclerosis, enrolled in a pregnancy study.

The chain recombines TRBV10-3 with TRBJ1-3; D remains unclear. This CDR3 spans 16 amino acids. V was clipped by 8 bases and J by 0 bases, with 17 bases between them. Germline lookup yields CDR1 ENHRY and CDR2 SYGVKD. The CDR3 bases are TGTGCCATCGCGGAGGCCGTTCCTAGCTCTGGAAACACCATATATTTT. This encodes CAIAEAVPSSGNTIYF.

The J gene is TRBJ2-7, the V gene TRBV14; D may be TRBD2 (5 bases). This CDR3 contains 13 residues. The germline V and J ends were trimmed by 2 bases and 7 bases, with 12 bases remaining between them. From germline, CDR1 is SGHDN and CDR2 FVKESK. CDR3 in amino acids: CASSQSGWSEQYF. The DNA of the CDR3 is TGTGCCAGCAGCCAATCGGGGTGGAGTGAGCAGTACTTC.

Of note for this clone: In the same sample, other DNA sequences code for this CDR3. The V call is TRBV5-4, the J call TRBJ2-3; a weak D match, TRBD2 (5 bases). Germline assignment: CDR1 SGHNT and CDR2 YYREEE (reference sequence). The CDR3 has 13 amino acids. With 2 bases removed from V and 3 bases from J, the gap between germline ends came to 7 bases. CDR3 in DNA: TGTGCCAGCAGCTTCTCGGGGACAGATACGCAGTATTTT. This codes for CASSFSGTDTQYF.

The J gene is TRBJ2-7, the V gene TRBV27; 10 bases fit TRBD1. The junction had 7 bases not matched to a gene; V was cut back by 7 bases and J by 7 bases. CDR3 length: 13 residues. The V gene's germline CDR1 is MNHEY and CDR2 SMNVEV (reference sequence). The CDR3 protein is CASIPTGGWEQYF. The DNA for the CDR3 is TGTGCCAGCATTCCGACAGGGGGCTGGGAGCAGTACTTC.

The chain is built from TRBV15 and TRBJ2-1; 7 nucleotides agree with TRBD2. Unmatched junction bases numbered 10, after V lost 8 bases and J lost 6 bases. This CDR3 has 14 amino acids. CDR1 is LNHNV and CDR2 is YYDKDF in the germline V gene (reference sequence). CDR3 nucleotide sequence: TGTGCCACCCAAACAGCGGGATCGGTCAATGAGCAGTTCTTC. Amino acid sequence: CATQTAGSVNEQFF.

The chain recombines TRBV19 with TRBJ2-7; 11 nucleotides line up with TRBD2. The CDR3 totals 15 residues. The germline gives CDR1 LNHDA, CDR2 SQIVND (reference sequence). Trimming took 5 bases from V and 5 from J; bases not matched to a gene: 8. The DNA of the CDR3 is TGTGCCAGTAGTTTAGTAGCGGGGGGGCGCCACGAGCAGTACTTC. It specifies CASSLVAGGRHEQYF.

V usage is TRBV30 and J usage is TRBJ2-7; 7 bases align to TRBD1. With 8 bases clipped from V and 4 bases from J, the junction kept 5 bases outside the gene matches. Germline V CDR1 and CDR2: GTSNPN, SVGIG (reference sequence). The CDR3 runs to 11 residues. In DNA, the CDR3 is TGTGCCGGAGAGGGGGCGTACGAGCAGTACTTC. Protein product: CAGEGAYEQYF.

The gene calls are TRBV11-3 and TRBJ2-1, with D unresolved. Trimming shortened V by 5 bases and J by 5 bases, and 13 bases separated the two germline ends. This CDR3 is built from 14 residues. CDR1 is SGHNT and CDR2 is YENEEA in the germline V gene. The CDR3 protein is CASSQHSTDNEQFF. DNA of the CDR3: TGTGCCAGCAGCCAACATAGCACCGACAATGAGCAGTTCTTC.

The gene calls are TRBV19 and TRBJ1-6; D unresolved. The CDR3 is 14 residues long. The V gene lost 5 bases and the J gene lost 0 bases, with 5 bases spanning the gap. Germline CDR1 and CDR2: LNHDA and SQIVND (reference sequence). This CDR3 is CASSRSSYNSPLHF. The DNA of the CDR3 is TGTGCCAGTAGTCGGAGCTCCTATAATTCACCCCTCCACTTT.

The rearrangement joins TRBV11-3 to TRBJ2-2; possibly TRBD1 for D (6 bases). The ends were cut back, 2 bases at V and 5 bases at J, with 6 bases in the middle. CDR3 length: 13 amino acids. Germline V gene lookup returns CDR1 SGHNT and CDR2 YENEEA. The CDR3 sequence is CASSLQGTGELFF. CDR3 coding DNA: TGTGCCAGCAGCTTACAGGGGACCGGGGAGCTGTTTTTT.

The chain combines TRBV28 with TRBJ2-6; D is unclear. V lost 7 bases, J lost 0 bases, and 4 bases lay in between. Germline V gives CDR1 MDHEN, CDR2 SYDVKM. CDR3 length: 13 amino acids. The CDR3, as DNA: TGTGCCAGCACTCTCTCTGGGGCCAACGTCCTGACTTTC. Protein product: CASTLSGANVLTF. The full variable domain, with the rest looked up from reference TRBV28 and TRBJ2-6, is DVKVTQSSRYLVKRTGEKVFLECVQDMDHENMFWYRQDPGLGLRLIYFSYDVKMKEKGDIPEGYSVSREKKERFSLILESASTNQTSMYLCASTLSGANVLTFGAGSRLTVL.

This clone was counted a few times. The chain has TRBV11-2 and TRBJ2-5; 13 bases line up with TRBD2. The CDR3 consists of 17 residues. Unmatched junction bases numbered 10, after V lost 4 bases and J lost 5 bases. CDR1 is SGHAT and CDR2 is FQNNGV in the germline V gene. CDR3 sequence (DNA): TGTGCCAGCAGCTCAGAAACTAGCGGGAGGGCCTGGGAGACCCAGTACTTC. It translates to CASSSETSGRAWETQYF.

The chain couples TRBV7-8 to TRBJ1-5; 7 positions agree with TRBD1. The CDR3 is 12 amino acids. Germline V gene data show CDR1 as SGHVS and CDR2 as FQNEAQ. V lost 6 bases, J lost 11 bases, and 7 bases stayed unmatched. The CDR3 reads CASSEQGMAQHF. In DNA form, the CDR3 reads TGTGCCAGCAGTGAACAGGGGATGGCCCAGCATTTT.

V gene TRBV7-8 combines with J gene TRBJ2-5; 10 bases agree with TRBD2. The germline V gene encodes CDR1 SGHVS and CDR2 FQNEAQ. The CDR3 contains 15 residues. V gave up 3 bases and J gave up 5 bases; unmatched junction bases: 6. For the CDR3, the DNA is TGTGCCAGCAGCTTCCGTCCGGGACTAGCGGAGACCCAGTACTTC. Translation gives CASSFRPGLAETQYF.

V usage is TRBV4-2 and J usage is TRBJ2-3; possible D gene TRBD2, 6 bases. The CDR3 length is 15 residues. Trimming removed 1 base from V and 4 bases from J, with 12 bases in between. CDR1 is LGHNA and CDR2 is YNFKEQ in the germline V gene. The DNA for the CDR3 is TGTGCCAGCAGCCAAGGGGGCGGGGAAGCAGATACGCAGTATTTT. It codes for CASSQGGGEADTQYF.

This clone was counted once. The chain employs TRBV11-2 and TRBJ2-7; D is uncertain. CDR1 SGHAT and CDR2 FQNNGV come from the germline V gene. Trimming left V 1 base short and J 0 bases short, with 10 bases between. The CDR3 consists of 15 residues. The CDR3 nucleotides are TGTGCCAGCAGCTTAGGGTATGAGATCTCCTACGAGCAGTACTTC. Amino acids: CASSLGYEISYEQYF. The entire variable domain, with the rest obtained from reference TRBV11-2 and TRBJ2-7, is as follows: EAGVAQSPRYKIIEKRQSVAFWCNPISGHATLYWYQQILGQGPKLLIQFQNNGVVDDSQLPKDRFSAERLKGVDSTLKIQPAKLEDSAVYLCASSLGYEISYEQYFGPGTRLTVT.

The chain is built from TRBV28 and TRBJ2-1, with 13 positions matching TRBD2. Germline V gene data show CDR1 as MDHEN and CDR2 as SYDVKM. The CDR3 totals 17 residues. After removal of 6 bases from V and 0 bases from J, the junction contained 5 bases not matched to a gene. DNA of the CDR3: TGTGCCAGCAGGGGGACTAGCGGGGTCAGCTCCTACAATGAGCAGTTCTTC. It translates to CASRGTSGVSSYNEQFF.

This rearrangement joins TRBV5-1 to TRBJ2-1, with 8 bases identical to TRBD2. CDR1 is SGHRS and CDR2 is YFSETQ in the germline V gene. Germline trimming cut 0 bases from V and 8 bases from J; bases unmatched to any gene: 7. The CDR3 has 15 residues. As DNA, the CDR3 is TGCGCCAGCAGCTTGGAACGGGGGGGCCACCATGAGCAGTTCTTC. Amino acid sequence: CASSLERGGHHEQFF.

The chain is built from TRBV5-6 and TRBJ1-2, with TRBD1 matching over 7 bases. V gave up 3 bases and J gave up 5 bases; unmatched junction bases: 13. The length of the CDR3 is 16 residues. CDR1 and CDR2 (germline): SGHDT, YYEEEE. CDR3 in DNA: TGTGCCAGCAGCTCAGGCACAGGGGTAAGTCCTTATGGCTACACCTTC. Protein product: CASSSGTGVSPYGYTF.

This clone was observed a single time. The CDR3 bases are TGTGCCAGCAGTCCGACAGGAATTAGCAATCAGCCCCAGCATTTT. This codes for CASSPTGISNQPQHF. The chain links TRBV28 to TRBJ1-5, with a possible D match to TRBD1 (6 bases). CDR3 length equals 15 residues. Trimming removed 5 bases at V and 0 bases at J, with 11 bases between. Germline V gene data show CDR1 as MDHEN and CDR2 as SYDVKM.

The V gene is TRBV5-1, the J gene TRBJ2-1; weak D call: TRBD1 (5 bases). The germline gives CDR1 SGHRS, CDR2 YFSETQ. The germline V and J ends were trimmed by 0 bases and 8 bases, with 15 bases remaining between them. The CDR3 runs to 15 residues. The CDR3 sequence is CASSLGPIRVDEQFF. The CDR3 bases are TGCGCCAGCAGCTTGGGACCCATCAGGGTGGATGAGCAGTTCTTC.

The DNA for the CDR3 is TGTGCCAGCAGCTACTTCGACAGAGCCACCAGCTATGGCTACACCTTC. It is translated as CASSYFDRATSYGYTF. The rearrangement joins TRBV5-6 to TRBJ1-2; the D gene is possibly TRBD1 (5 bases). Germline CDR1 reads SGHDT; CDR2 reads YYEEEE. This CDR3 comprises 16 residues. V was clipped by 3 bases and J by 4 bases, with 19 bases between them.

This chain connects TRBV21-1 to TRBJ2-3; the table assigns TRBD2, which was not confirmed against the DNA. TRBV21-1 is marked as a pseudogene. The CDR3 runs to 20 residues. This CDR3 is CASSKGLAGGPVVWTDTQYF. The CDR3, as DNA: TGTGCCAGCAGCAAGGGACTAGCGGGAGGACCTGTCGTTTGGACAGATACGCAGTATTTT.